The present T cell receptor (beta chain) was sequenced within a study of beta chain features in type 1 diabetes. Germline V gene sequence: CDR1 MGHRA, CDR2 YSYEKL. Germline trimming cut 3 bases from V and 10 bases from J; bases unmatched to any gene: 7. The CDR3 runs to 13 residues. Sequencing targeted expressed TCRB transcripts, as all isolated RNA had been reverse transcribed. Data came from immunoSEQ multiplex PCR; TCRdb stores just in-frame clones and leaves some out. The sample lists more than 150,000 clones; about 9.8% were seen once. This TCR came from a woman under 30 in good health. The gene calls are TRBV4-1 and TRBJ2-5; 8 nucleotides match TRBD1. Sequencing was performed on central memory CD4+ T cells from blood. The CDR3 loop is CASSQTGVGIQYF. DNA of the CDR3: TGCGCCAGCAGCCAGACAGGGGTAGGGATCCAGTACTTC.